What follows are 14 T cell receptor beta chains derived from one specimen sequenced in a study of shared clonotypes between healthy human individuals. Naive CD8 cells comprised CD45RO-negative, CCR7-positively selected cells, excluding terminally differentiated effector memory CD45RA+ cells. The method was immunoSEQ multiplex PCR; TCRdb's version includes in-frame clones alone and lacks a portion of them. This sample has 800,000 or so clones, with about 96% found just once. What was sequenced was naive CD8+ T cells sorted from blood. These receptors were collected from a young man in good health.

The chain links TRBV10-2 to TRBJ2-7; D is ambiguous. Germline CDR1 is WSHSY and CDR2 is SAAADI. The CDR3 has 14 amino acids. V gave up 4 bases and J gave up 2 bases, with 12 bases separating them. CDR3 loop: CASSGSRGAYEQYF. CDR3 nucleotide sequence: TGCGCCAGCAGTGGTTCTCGTGGAGCCTACGAGCAGTACTTC.

This clone was picked up one time. This rearrangement joins TRBV5-6 to TRBJ1-5, with D unclear. This CDR3 region has 14 residues. From germline, CDR1 is SGHDT and CDR2 YYEEEE. Trimming removed 4 bases at V and 6 bases at J, with 14 bases between. The CDR3 spells CASSQLGFGQPQHF. The CDR3 DNA follows: TGTGCCAGCAGCCAATTAGGTTTTGGTCAGCCCCAGCATTTT.

This clone has a single count. The chain employs TRBV4-3 and TRBJ2-7; D tentatively reads TRBD1 or TRBD2 (5 bases each). The CDR3 spans 16 residues. V was shortened by 0 bases and J by 0 bases, with 12 bases between the two germline ends. Germline V gene data show CDR1 as LGHNA and CDR2 as YSLEER. In DNA, the CDR3 is TGCGCCAGCAGCCAAGACTCGGGACGCTTCTCCTACGAGCAGTACTTC. This translates into CASSQDSGRFSYEQYF.

V is TRBV27 and J is TRBJ2-1; D unresolved. V lost 5 bases, J lost 7 bases, and 18 bases lay in between. Germline V gene data show CDR1 as MNHEY and CDR2 as SMNVEV (reference sequence). The CDR3 has 15 residues. The CDR3 loop reads CASSETDYTPNEQFF. Here the CDR3 DNA reads TGTGCCAGCAGTGAGACCGATTATACCCCTAATGAGCAGTTCTTC.

The rearrangement uses TRBV30 and TRBJ2-2; D uncertain. Per germline, CDR1 GTSNPN and CDR2 SVGIG (reference sequence). The CDR3 loop spans 13 amino acids. V lost 5 bases and J 0 bases, leaving 7 bases between the germline ends. The CDR3, as DNA: TGTGCCTGGCCCGACCCGAACACCGGGGAGCTGTTTTTT. Translation: CAWPDPNTGELFF.

This sequence joins TRBV14 and TRBJ2-1; D is unresolved. V shed 0 bases and J shed 5 bases, with 8 bases lying between them. Looked up from germline, CDR1 is SGHDN and CDR2 is FVKESK. The length of the CDR3 is 14 residues. CDR3 sequence: CASSQDRPNNEQFF. Here the CDR3 DNA reads TGTGCCAGCAGCCAAGATAGACCCAACAATGAGCAGTTCTTC.

The chain couples TRBV14 to TRBJ2-1; tentatively, D is TRBD2 (5 bases). The V gene's germline CDR1 is SGHDN and CDR2 FVKESK. The CDR3 sequence is 14 residues long. The V gene lost 5 bases and the J gene lost 8 bases, with 16 bases spanning the gap. The CDR3 sequence is CASSAYANGDEQFF. CDR3 DNA: TGTGCCAGCAGCGCCTACGCGAACGGGGATGAGCAGTTCTTC.

This chain uses TRBV11-3 with TRBJ2-1; 14 positions agree with TRBD2. From germline, CDR1 is SGHNT and CDR2 YENEEA. The J segment lost 4 bases and the V segment lost 5 bases, leaving 10 bases of the junction unmatched. CDR3 size: 18 residues. CDR3 sequence: CASSLGLAGEIGYNEQFF. The CDR3 nucleotides are TGTGCCAGCAGCCTGGGACTAGCGGGAGAGATCGGGTACAATGAGCAGTTCTTC.

The V and J genes are TRBV7-9 and TRBJ2-7; 7 nucleotides align to TRBD1. Germline loops: CDR1 SEHNR, CDR2 FQNEAQ (reference sequence). Trimming cost V 4 bases and J 3 bases; bases outside gene matches: 12. CDR3 length equals 16 residues. The CDR3 nucleotides are TGTGCCAGCAGCTCTACCCACCGGGACAGCCACTACGAGCAGTACTTC. This encodes CASSSTHRDSHYEQYF.

This chain uses TRBV9 with TRBJ2-5; 14 bases agree with TRBD2. Germline CDR1 reads SGDLS; CDR2 reads YYNGEE. This CDR3 has 17 amino acids. V lost 3 bases, J lost 5 bases, and 9 bases stayed unmatched. The CDR3 nucleotides read TGTGCCAGCAGCGACGCGACTAGCGGGAGGGCCCGGGAGACCCAGTACTTC. This encodes CASSDATSGRARETQYF.

The chain joins TRBV7-9 to TRBJ1-2, with 9 positions matching TRBD1. This CDR3 contains 14 residues. Germline CDR1 and CDR2: SEHNR and FQNEAQ (reference sequence). V trimming: 6 bases; J trimming: 2 bases; junction bases outside the gene matches: 4. The CDR3 protein is CASSGTGRNYGYTF. The CDR3 nucleotides read TGTGCCAGCAGTGGGACAGGGAGGAACTATGGCTACACCTTC.

The chain links TRBV7-9 to TRBJ2-2; D may be TRBD2 (6 bases). V was clipped by 0 bases and J by 1 base, with 6 bases between them. Per germline, CDR1 SEHNR and CDR2 FQNEAQ (reference sequence). The CDR3 covers 15 residues. Written as DNA, the CDR3 is TGTGCCAGCAGCTTAGCTAGCGGGAACACCGGGGAGCTGTTTTTT. This encodes CASSLASGNTGELFF.

This clone was counted a single time. The chain uses TRBV30 and TRBJ2-1; no clear D. This CDR3 has 13 residues. V gave up 2 bases and J gave up 8 bases, with 13 bases separating them. The V gene's germline CDR1 is GTSNPN and CDR2 SVGIG (reference sequence). For the CDR3, the DNA is TGTGCCTGGAGTAATTTTCTTTACGATGAGCAGTTCTTC. Protein sequence: CAWSNFLYDEQFF. The entire variable domain, with the rest obtained from reference TRBV30 and TRBJ2-1, is as follows: SQTIHQWPATLVQPVGSPLSLECTVEGTSNPNLYWYRQAAGRGLQLLFYSVGIGQISSEVPQNLSASRPQDRQFILSSKKLLLSDSGFYLCAWSNFLYDEQFFGPGTRLTVL.

This clone was seen only once. The V call is TRBV9, the J call TRBJ2-7; no reliable D call. Germline-derived CDR1 and CDR2 are SGDLS and YYNGEE. V was clipped by 4 bases and J by 3 bases, with 14 bases between them. The CDR3 is made up of 14 amino acids. CDR3 in amino acids: CASSPRGSVYEQYF. As DNA, the CDR3 is TGTGCCAGCAGCCCCCGTGGCAGTGTCTACGAGCAGTACTTC. The variable domain in full, completed from reference TRBV9 and TRBJ2-7, reads DSGVTQTPKHLITATGQRVTLRCSPRSGDLSVYWYQQSLDQGLQFLIQYYNGEERAKGNILERFSAQQFPDLHSELNLSSLELGDSALYFCASSPRGSVYEQYFGPGTRLTVT.